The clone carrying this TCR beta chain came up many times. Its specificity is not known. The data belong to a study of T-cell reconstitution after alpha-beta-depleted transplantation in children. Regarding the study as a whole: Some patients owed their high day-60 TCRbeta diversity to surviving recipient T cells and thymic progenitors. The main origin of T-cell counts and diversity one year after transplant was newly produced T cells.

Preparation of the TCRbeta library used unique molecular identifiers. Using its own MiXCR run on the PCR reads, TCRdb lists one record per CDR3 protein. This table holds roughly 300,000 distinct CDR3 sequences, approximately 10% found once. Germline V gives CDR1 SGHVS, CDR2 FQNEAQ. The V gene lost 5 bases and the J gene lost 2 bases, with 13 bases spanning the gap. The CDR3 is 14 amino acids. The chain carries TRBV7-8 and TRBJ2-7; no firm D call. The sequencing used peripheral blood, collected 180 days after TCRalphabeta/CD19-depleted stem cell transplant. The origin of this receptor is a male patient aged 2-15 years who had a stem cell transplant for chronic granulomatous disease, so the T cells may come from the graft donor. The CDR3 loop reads CASSAISRTYEQYF. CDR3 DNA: TGTGCCAGCAGCGCAATCTCTAGGACCTACGAGCAGTACTTC.